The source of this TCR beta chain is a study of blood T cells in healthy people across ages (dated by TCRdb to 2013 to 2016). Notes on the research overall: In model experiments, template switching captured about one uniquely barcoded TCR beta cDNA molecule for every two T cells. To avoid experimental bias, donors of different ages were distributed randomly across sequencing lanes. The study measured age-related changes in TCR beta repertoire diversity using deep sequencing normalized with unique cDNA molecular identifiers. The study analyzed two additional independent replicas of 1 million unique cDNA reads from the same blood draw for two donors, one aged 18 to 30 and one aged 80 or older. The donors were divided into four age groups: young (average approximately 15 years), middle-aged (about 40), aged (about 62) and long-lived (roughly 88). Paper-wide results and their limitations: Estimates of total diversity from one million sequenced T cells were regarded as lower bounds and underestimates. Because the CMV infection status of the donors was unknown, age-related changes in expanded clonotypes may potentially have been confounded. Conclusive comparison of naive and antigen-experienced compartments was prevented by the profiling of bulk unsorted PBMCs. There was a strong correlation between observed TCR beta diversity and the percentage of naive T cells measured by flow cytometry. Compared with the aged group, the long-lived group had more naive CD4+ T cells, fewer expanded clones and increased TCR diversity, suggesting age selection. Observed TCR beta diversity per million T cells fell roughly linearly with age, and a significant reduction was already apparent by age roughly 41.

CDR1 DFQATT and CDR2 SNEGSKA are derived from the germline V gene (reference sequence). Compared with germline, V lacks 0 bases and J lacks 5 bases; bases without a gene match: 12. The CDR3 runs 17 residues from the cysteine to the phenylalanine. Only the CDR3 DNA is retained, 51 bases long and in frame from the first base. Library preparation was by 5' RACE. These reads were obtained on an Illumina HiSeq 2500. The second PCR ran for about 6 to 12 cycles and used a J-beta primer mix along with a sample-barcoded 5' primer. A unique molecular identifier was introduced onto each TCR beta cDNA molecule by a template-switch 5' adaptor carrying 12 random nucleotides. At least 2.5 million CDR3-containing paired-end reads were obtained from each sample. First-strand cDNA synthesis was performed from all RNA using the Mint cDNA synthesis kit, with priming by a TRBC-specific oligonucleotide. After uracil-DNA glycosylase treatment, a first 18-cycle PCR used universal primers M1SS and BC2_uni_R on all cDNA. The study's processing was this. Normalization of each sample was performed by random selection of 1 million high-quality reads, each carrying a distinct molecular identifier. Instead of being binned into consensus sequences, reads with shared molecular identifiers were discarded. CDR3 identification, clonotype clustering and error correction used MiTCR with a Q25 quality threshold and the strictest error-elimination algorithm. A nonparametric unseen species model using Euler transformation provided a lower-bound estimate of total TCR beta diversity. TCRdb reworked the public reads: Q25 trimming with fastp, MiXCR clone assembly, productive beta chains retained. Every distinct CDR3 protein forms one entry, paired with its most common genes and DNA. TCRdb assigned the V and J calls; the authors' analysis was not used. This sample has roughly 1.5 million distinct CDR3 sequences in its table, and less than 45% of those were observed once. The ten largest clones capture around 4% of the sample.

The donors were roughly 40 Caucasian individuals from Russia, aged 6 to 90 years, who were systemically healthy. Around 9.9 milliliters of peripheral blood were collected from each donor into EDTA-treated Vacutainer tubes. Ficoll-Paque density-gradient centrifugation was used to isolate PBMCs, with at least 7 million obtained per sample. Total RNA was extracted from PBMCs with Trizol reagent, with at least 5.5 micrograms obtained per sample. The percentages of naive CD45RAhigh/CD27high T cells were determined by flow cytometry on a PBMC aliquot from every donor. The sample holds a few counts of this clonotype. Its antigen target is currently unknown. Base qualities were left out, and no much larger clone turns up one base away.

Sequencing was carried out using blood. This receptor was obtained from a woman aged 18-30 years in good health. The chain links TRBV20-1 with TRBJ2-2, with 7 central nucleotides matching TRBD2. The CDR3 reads CSARDPASGGITGELFF. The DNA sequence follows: TGCAGTGCTAGAGATCCGGCTAGCGGTGGAATTACCGGGGAGCTGTTTTTT.